A single sample is the source of the 20 T cell receptor beta chains below, sequenced in a study of blood T cell repertoires in COVID-19. Libraries were prepared by immunoSEQ multiplex PCR; TCRdb keeps only in-frame clonotypes and omits some of them. Among 270,000 or so clones listed, around 89% were seen once. The sample consisted of peripheral blood. These receptors were collected from a man aged 40-50 years with acute or convalescent COVID-19.

This clone was seen only once. This chain joins TRBV11-2 and TRBJ1-6; weak D call: TRBD1 (5 bases). The germline V gene has CDR1 SGHAT and CDR2 FQNNGV. The V gene lost 5 bases and the J gene lost 10 bases, with 18 bases spanning the gap. The CDR3 contains 15 residues. CDR3 nucleotides: TGTGCCAGCAGCGTCGCATGGGGCTTGGGCTCACCCCTCCACTTT. It is translated as CASSVAWGLGSPLHF.

The chain couples TRBV6-4 to TRBJ2-3; no firm D call. The CDR3 contains 15 residues. Germline lookup yields CDR1 MRHNA and CDR2 SNTAGT. V lost 0 bases and J lost 4, with 11 bases in between. The chain's CDR3 is CASSDSGRSPDTQYF. The DNA for the CDR3 is TGTGCCAGCAGTGACTCGGGCAGAAGCCCAGATACGCAGTATTTT.

The chain recombines TRBV15 with TRBJ2-7; possibly TRBD1 for D (5 bases). In germline, CDR1 is LNHNV, CDR2 YYDKDF (reference sequence). V lost 1 base and J 6 bases, leaving 16 bases between the germline ends. The CDR3 length is 15 residues. CDR3 sequence: CATSRGQGFPAEQYF. The CDR3 DNA reads as TGTGCCACCAGCAGAGGCCAGGGTTTCCCCGCCGAGCAGTACTTC.

The V and J genes are TRBV10-3 and TRBJ1-1; D is unclear. V was pared by 5 bases and J by 2 bases, with 9 bases between. Germline V gene sequence: CDR1 ENHRY, CDR2 SYGVKD. There are 13 residues in the CDR3. CDR3 DNA: TGTGCCATCAGTTCGACTGGAAACACTGAAGCTTTCTTT. It specifies CAISSTGNTEAFF.

As DNA, the CDR3 is TGTGCCAGTAGCCCTAGGGGGTTCACAGATACGCAGTATTTT. Translating it yields CASSPRGFTDTQYF. This chain joins TRBV19 and TRBJ2-3; a possible D gene is TRBD1 (6 bases). Germline values: CDR1 LNHDA, CDR2 SQIVND (reference sequence). The V end was cut by 6 bases, the J end by 2 bases, with 12 bases between. The CDR3 totals 14 residues.

The genes are TRBV19 and TRBJ2-3; no firm D call. V lost 5 bases and J lost 5, with 14 bases in between. The length of the CDR3 is 14 residues. CDR1 and CDR2 (germline): LNHDA, SQIVND (reference sequence). DNA for the CDR3: TGTGCCAGTAGTTTACAGATCCCAGGAGATACGCAGTATTTT. This translates into CASSLQIPGDTQYF.

The genes are TRBV2 and TRBJ2-3; D is possibly TRBD1 (5 bases). The CDR3 loop spans 13 amino acids. Trimming shortened V by 2 bases and J by 5 bases, and 8 bases separated the two germline ends. CDR1 SNHLY and CDR2 FYNNEI come from the germline V gene. The CDR3 DNA sequence: TGTGCCAGCAGTGAACAGGGTGGAGATACGCAGTATTTT. Protein: CASSEQGGDTQYF. Full variable domain (missing parts from reference TRBV2 and TRBJ2-3): EPEVTQTPSHQVTQMGQEVILRCVPISNHLYFYWYRQILGQKVEFLVSFYNNEISEKSEIFDDQFSVERPDGSNFTLKIRSTKLEDSAMYFCASSEQGGDTQYFGPGTRLTVL.

CDR3 sequence: CASSLVMNTEAFF. The DNA of the CDR3 is TGTGCCAGCAGCTTGGTTATGAACACTGAAGCTTTCTTT. The chain has TRBV5-4 and TRBJ1-1; no clear D. Germline CDR1 SGHNT, CDR2 YYREEE (reference sequence). Trimming pared 0 bases from V and 0 bases from J, leaving 3 bases between. This CDR3 contains 13 residues.

The table lists this clone with a few counts. The chain employs TRBV5-4 and TRBJ1-1; D is possibly TRBD1 (6 bases). This CDR3 has 14 residues. The V and J ends lost 0 bases and 8 bases respectively, with 14 bases between them. From germline, CDR1 is SGHNT and CDR2 YYREEE (reference sequence). DNA of the CDR3: TGTGCCAGCAGCTTGGCGCAGGGGCTGGGGGAAGCTTTCTTT. It encodes CASSLAQGLGEAFF.

CDR3 DNA: TGTGCCACCAGTGAACCTGACAGGGGTAATTCACCCCTCCACTTT. Translation: CATSEPDRGNSPLHF. The rearrangement joins TRBV24-1 to TRBJ1-6, with TRBD1 matching over 8 bases. This CDR3 region has 15 residues. J lost 6 bases, V lost 4 bases, and 4 bases had no gene match. Per germline, CDR1 KGHDR and CDR2 SFDVKD.

The chain combines TRBV5-1 with TRBJ2-6; 7 nucleotides match TRBD1. Germline V lookup: CDR1 SGHRS, CDR2 YFSETQ. Trimming took 4 bases from V and 1 from J; bases not matched to a gene: 8. CDR3 length: 17 amino acids. Written as DNA, the CDR3 is TGCGCCAGCAGCAAGGACAGGTTCCCTTCTGGGGCCAACGTCCTGACTTTC. Encoded protein: CASSKDRFPSGANVLTF.

CDR3 sequence reads: CASSTGTGPYGYTF. The CDR3 DNA sequence: TGTGCCAGCAGCACCGGGACAGGGCCCTATGGCTACACCTTC. The V and J genes are TRBV7-8 and TRBJ1-2; 9 bases match TRBD1. V lost 5 bases and J lost 4; bases outside the gene matches: 5. CDR3 length equals 14 residues. Germline CDR1 reads SGHVS; CDR2 reads FQNEAQ. The full variable domain, in which reference TRBV7-8 and TRBJ1-2 provide the parts outside the CDR3, is GAGVSQSPRYKVAKRGQDVALRCDPISGHVSLFWYQQALGQGPEFLTYFQNEAQLDKSGLPSDRFFAERPEGSVSTLKIQRTQQEDSAVYLCASSTGTGPYGYTFGSGTRLTVV.

This clone appeared once. This rearrangement joins TRBV2 to TRBJ2-2; D uncertain. Trimming stripped 2 bases from V and 0 bases from J, with 4 bases between. The V gene's germline CDR1 is SNHLY and CDR2 FYNNEI. This CDR3 is 14 amino acids long. CDR3 loop: CASSENSNTGELFF. The DNA for the CDR3 is TGTGCCAGCAGTGAAAACTCGAACACCGGGGAGCTGTTTTTT.

J is TRBJ2-5 and V is TRBV6-6; 8 bases agree with TRBD2. CDR1 and CDR2 from the germline V gene are MNHNY and SVGAGI (reference sequence). The trim removed 4 bases at V and 7 bases at J, leaving 11 bases unmatched. This CDR3 spans 15 amino acids. The CDR3 nucleotides are TGTGCCAGCAGTTTTTTAGAAATCACTAGCGGGACCCAGTACTTC. Translating gives CASSFLEITSGTQYF.

The V call is TRBV11-2, the J call TRBJ1-6; D is possibly TRBD1 (5 bases). This CDR3 has 14 amino acids. The germline gives CDR1 SGHAT, CDR2 FQNNGV. Deletions cut 0 bases from V and 8 bases from J, with 8 bases between. The CDR3 DNA follows: TGTGCCAGCAGCTTAGATGACAGATATTCACCCCTCCACTTT. It is translated as CASSLDDRYSPLHF.

This chain joins TRBV5-1 and TRBJ1-6; weak D call: TRBD1 (5 bases). CDR3 size: 15 residues. V was cut by 0 bases and J by 11 bases, with 15 bases left in between. Germline V gene sequence: CDR1 SGHRS, CDR2 YFSETQ. The CDR3 sequence is CASSLDGTGGTPLHF. The CDR3 region has the DNA TGCGCCAGCAGCTTGGATGGGACCGGAGGGACACCCCTCCACTTT.

The V and J genes are TRBV7-6 and TRBJ2-1; 12 nucleotides align to TRBD2. The CDR3 is 16 amino acids. Germline CDR1 SGHVS, CDR2 FNYEAQ. V lost 5 bases and J lost 6; bases outside the gene matches: 8. The DNA for the CDR3 is TGTGCCAGCAGCCCGACTAGCGGGGGAGGGGTCAATGAGCAGTTCTTC. Protein: CASSPTSGGGVNEQFF. Together with reference TRBV7-6 and TRBJ2-1, the CDR3 gives the full variable domain: GAGVSQSPRYKVTKRGQDVALRCDPISGHVSLYWYRQALGQGPEFLTYFNYEAQQDKSGLPNDRFSAERPEGSISTLTIQRTEQRDSAMYRCASSPTSGGGVNEQFFGPGTRLTVL.

This clone was recorded a few times. The rearrangement uses TRBV30 and TRBJ1-2, with 8 bases that match TRBD1. V lost 5 bases and J lost 4; bases outside the gene matches: 3. The CDR3 totals 12 residues. Germline V lookup: CDR1 GTSNPN, CDR2 SVGIG (reference sequence). In DNA, the CDR3 is TGTGCCTGGGGACAGGGTAGCTATGGCTACACCTTC. Its translation: CAWGQGSYGYTF. Filled out from reference TRBV30 and TRBJ1-2, the complete variable domain reads SQTIHQWPATLVQPVGSPLSLECTVEGTSNPNLYWYRQAAGRGLQLLFYSVGIGQISSEVPQNLSASRPQDRQFILSSKKLLLSDSGFYLCAWGQGSYGYTFGSGTRLTVV.

Of note for this clone: At the DNA level, this CDR3 is encoded by other sequences in the same sample as well. The gene calls are TRBV5-1 and TRBJ2-7, with a tentative D call TRBD2 (5 bases). CDR1 and CDR2 (germline): SGHRS, YFSETQ. CDR3 length: 14 residues. Trimming cost V 0 bases and J 7 bases, with 14 bases left between them. The DNA for the CDR3 is TGCGCCAGCAGCTTGGGTTCGGGTTCGGGGGAGCAGTACTTC. Protein: CASSLGSGSGEQYF.

The chain uses TRBV4-2 and TRBJ1-1; 9 nucleotides line up with TRBD1. The ends lost 4 bases at V and 4 bases at J; junction bases unmatched: 7. In germline, CDR1 is LGHNA, CDR2 YNFKEQ. There are 15 residues in the CDR3. CDR3 residues: CASSRPTGGSTEAFF. The CDR3, as DNA: TGTGCCAGCAGCCGTCCGACAGGGGGGAGCACTGAAGCTTTCTTT.